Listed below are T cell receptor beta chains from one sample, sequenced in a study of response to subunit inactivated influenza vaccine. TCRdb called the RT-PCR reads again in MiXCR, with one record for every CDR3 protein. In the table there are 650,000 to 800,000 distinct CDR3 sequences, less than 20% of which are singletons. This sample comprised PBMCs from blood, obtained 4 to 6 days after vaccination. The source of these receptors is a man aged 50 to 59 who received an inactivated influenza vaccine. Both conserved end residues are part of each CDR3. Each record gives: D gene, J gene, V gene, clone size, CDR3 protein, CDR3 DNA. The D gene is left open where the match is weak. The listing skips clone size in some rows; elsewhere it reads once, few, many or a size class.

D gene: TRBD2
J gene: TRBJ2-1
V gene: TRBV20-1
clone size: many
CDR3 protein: CSAFSGREYNEQFF
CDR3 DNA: TGCAGTGCTTTTAGCGGGAGGGAGTACAATGAGCAGTTCTTC

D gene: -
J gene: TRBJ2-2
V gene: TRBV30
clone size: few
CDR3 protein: CAWSRQTGELFF
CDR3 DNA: TGTGCCTGGAGCCGACAGACCGGGGAGCTGTTTTTT

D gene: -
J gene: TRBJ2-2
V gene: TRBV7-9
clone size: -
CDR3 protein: CASSLELRGTGELFF
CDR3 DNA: TGTGCCAGCAGCTTGGAACTCCGGGGCACCGGGGAGCTGTTTTTT

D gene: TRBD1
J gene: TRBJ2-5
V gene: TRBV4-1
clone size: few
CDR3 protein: CASSQAQGEETQYF
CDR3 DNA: TGCGCCAGCAGCCAGGCTCAGGGGGAAGAGACCCAGTACTTC

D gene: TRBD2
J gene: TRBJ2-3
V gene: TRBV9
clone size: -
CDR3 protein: CASSNLAGDPDTQYF
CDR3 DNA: TGTGCCAGCAGTAATCTAGCGGGAGATCCAGATACGCAGTATTTT

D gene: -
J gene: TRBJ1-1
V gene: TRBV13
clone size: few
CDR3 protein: CASSPELHPNTEAFF
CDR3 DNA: TGTGCCAGCAGCCCCGAACTACACCCGAACACTGAAGCTTTCTTT

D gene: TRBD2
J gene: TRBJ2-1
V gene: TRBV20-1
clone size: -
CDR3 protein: CSAGIAGGPYNEQFF
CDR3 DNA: TGCAGTGCTGGGATAGCGGGAGGGCCATACAATGAGCAGTTCTTC

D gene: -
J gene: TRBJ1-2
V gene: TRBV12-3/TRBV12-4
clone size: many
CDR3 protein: CASSLTVNYGYTF
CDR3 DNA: TGTGCCAGCAGTTTAACAGTTAACTATGGCTACACCTTC

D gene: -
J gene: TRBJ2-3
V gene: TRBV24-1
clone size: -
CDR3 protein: CATSDLRGSATDTQYF
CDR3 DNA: TGTGCCACCAGTGATTTACGAGGTTCAGCCACAGATACGCAGTATTTT

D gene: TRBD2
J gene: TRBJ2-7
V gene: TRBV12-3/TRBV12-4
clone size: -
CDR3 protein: CASGGELYYEQYF
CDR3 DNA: TGTGCCTCGGGGGGGGAATTATACTACGAGCAGTACTTC

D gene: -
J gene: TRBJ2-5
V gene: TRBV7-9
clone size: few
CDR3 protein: CASSPSDGKKETQYF
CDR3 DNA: TGTGCCAGCAGCCCGTCGGACGGAAAAAAAGAGACCCAGTACTTC

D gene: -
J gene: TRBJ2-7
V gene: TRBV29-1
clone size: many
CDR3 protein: CSVALGGPLDEQYF
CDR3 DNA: TGCAGCGTCGCCTTGGGGGGGCCCCTAGACGAGCAGTACTTC

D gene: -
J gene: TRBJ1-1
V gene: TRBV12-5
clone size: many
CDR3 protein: CASGYVGQEAFF
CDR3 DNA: TGTGCTAGTGGGTACGTGGGGCAGGAAGCTTTCTTT

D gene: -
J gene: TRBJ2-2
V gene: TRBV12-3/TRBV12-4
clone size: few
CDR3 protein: CASSLGQGGSGELFF
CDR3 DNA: TGTGCCAGCAGTTTAGGACAGGGAGGGTCCGGGGAGCTGTTTTTT

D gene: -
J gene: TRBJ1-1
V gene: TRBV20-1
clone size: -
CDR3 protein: CSARALGVNTEAFF
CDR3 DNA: TGCAGTGCTCGAGCGTTAGGGGTTAACACTGAAGCTTTCTTT

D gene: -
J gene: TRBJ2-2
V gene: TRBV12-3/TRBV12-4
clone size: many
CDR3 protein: CASSLAGEATGELFF
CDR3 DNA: TGTGCCAGCAGTTTGGCTGGGGAGGCGACCGGGGAGCTGTTTTTT

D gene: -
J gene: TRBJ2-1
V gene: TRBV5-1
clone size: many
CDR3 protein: CASSGDNEQFF
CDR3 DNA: TGCGCCAGCAGCGGTGACAATGAGCAGTTCTTC

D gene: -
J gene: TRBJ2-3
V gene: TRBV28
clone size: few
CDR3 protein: CASSLATERTDTQYF
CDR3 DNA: TGTGCCAGCAGTTTGGCGACGGAAAGGACAGATACGCAGTATTTT